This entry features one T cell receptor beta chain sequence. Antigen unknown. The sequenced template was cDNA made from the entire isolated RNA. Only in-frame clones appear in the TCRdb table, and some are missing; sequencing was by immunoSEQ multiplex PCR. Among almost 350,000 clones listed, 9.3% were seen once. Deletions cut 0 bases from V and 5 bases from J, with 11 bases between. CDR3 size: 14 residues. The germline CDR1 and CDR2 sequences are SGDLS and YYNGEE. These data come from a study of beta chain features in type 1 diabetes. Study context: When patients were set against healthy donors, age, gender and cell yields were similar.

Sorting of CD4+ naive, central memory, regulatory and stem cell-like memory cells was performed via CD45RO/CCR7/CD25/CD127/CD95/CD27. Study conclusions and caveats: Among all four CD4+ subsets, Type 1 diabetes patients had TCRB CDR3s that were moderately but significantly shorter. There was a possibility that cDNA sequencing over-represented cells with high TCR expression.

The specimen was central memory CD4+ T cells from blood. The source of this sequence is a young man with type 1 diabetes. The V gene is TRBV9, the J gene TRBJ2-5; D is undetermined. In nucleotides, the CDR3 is TGTGCCAGCAGCGTAGGTCCGGAAGTGGAGACCCAGTACTTC. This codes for CASSVGPEVETQYF.